This TCR beta chain emerged from a study of neoadjuvant anti-PD-1 for oral cavity cancer (dated by TCRdb to the early 2020s). Broadly, across the study: Patients mostly received three to four biweekly doses of nivolumab at 3 mg/kg before curative-intent surgical resection. A fourth nivolumab dose was given around day 43 to patients without progression, and definitive surgical resection was performed in those patients on days 50-56. Responders were defined as patients with complete response, partial response or stable disease by RECIST 1.1; non-responders were defined as patients with progression. The parent correlative cohort included under 15 patients, with an approximately 30% response rate.

What the study reported, not specific to this receptor: After neoadjuvant nivolumab, non-responders showed significantly higher T cell clonality (Gini index) in PBMCs than responders did. A higher pretreatment blood Treg/Th17 ratio correlated with both higher pretreatment blood TCRbeta clonality and lower post-treatment tumor TCRbeta clonality. TCR analyses included only a few patients per response group, and the authors called for larger cohorts for validation.

The CDR3, cysteine through phenylalanine, is 13 amino acids long. CDR3 DNA is the only sequence kept; it has 39 bases, read in frame from the first base. The germline V gene encodes CDR1 SEHNR and CDR2 FQNEAQ (reference sequence). V and J are truncated by 6 bases and 7 bases respectively, leaving an intervening sequence of 15 bases. For deep sequencing of PBMC libraries, mostly 450 to 500 ng of input genomic DNA was used, and six replicates were run per sample. TCRbeta libraries were prepared with the immunoSEQ hsTCRbeta kit according to the manufacturer's instructions. An Illumina NovaSeq 6000 S4 flow cell was used to sequence the final libraries, which had first been combined to 3 nM. The authors' pipeline ran thus. Raw data preprocessing and quality control were performed with the immunoSEQ Analyzer. The analysis was limited to productive rearrangements, and each clonotype was defined by a unique CDR3 amino acid sequence. Repertoire clonality was estimated as the Gini-Simpson index, which was calculated using the R package tcR. Student's t test was used to compare Gini indices, while Pearson correlation assessed associations with tumor size change. TCRdb carries this immuneACCESS record with in-frame sequences only. Its versions omit some clonotypes, under half of them owing to an unresolved V gene in the studies checked, with the rest unexplained. V and J calls and clone size follow that table, whereas D and trimming were derived from the DNA. The sample table lists some 15,000 clones, about 81% of them with a count of one. Clones ranked in the top ten supply under 2.5% of the sample.

What this sample's time point label stands for: after neoadjuvant nivolumab, at surgical resection. Patients were newly diagnosed with stage II-IVA oral cavity squamous cell carcinoma and had received no prior systemic or radiation treatment. The cohort consisted of patients with HPV-negative, locally advanced oral cavity squamous cell carcinoma. Peripheral blood mononuclear cells were analyzed directly and were not maintained or expanded in culture. The samples were obtained from a longitudinal correlative study of a single-arm phase II trial testing neoadjuvant nivolumab in oral cavity squamous cell carcinoma. Genomic DNA-based TCRbeta sequencing was performed on subject-matched pre- and post-treatment PBMCs and tumors from three responders and three non-responders. Peripheral blood mononuclear cells were drawn once before nivolumab treatment and a second time after treatment, when surgery took place. The Maxwell RSC DNA from Cells kit was used to extract genomic DNA from PBMCs.

Comment on this clone: Its antigen remains unidentified. No clone much larger than this one lies a single base away; base qualities are absent.

The specimen comprised PBMCs, sampled after nivolumab (anti-PD-1) treatment. This chain joins TRBV7-9 to TRBJ2-5; the D gene is perhaps TRBD1, from 5 matching bases. The clonotype comes from a person aged 35-79 years with oral cavity squamous cell carcinoma. For the CDR3, the sequence is CASSTDSPGTQYF. The sequenced DNA is TGTGCCAGCAGTACTGACAGCCCTGGGACCCAGTACTTC.